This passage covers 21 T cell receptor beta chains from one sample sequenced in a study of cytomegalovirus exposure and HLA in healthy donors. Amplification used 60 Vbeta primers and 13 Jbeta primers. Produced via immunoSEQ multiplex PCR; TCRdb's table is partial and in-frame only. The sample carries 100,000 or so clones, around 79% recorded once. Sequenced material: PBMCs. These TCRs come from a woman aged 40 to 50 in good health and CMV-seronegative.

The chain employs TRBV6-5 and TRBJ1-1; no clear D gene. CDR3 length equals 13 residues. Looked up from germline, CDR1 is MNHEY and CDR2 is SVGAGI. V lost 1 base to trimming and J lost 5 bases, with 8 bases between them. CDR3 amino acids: CASSYLGRTEAFF. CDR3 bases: TGTGCCAGCAGTTACTTGGGGAGGACTGAAGCTTTCTTT.

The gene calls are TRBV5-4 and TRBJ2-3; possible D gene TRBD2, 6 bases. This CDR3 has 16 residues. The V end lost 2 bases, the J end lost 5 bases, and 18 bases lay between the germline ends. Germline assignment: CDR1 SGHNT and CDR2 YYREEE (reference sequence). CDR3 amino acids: CASSFLLGGKGDTQYF. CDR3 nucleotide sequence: TGTGCCAGCAGCTTCTTATTGGGGGGAAAGGGAGATACGCAGTATTTT.

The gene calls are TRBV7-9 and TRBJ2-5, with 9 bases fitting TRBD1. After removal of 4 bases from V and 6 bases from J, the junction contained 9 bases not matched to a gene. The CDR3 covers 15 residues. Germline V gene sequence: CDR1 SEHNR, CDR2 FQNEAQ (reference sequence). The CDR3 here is CASSSWDRDGKTQYF. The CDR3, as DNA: TGTGCCAGCAGCTCGTGGGACAGGGACGGGAAGACCCAGTACTTC.

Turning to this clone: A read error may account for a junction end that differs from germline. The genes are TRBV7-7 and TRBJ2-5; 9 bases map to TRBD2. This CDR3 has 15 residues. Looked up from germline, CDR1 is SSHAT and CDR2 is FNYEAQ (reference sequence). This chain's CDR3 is CASSLGSSGEETQYF. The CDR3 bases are TGTGCTAGCAGCTTAGGTTCTAGCGGGGAAGAGACCCAGTACTTC. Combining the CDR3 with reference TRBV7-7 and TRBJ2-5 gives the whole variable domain GAGVSQSPRYKVTKRGQDVTLRCDPISSHATLYWYQQALGQGPEFLTYFNYEAQPDKSGLPSDRFSAERPEGSISTLTIQRTEQRDSAMYRCASSLGSSGEETQYFGPGTRLLVL.

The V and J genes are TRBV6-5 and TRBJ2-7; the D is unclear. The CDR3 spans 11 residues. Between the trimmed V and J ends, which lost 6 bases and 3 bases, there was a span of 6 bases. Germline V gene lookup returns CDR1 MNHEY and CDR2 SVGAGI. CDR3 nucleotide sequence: TGTGCCAGCAGAGCTTACTACGAGCAGTACTTC. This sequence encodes CASRAYYEQYF.

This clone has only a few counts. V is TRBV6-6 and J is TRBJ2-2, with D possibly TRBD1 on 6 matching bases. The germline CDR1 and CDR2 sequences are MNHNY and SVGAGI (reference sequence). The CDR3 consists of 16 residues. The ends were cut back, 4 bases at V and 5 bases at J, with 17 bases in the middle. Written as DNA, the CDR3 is TGTGCCAGCAGTTGCGGACAAACAGGGTTGACCGGGGAGCTGTTTTTT. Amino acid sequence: CASSCGQTGLTGELFF.

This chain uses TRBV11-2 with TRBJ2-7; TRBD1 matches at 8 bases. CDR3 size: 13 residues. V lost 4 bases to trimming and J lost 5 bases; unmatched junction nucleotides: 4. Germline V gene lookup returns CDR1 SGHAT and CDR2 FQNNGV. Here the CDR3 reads CASSYHRGNEQYF. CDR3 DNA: TGTGCCAGCAGCTACCACAGGGGGAACGAGCAGTACTTC.

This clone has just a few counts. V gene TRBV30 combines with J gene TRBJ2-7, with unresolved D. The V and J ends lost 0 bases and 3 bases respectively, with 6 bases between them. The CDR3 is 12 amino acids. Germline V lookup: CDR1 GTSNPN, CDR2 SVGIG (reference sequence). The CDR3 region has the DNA TGTGCCTGGAGTGTTCAGAACTACGAGCAGTACTTC. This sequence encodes CAWSVQNYEQYF.

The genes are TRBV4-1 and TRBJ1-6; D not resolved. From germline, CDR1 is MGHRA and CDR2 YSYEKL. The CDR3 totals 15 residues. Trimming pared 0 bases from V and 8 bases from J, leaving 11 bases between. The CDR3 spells CASSQEYSYYSPLHF. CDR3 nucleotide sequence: TGCGCCAGCAGCCAAGAGTACAGCTACTATTCACCCCTCCACTTT.

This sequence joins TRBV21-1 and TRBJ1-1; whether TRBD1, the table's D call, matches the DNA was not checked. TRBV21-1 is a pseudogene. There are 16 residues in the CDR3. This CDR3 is CASSKDTIQSSAEAFF. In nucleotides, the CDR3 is TGTGCCAGCAGCAAAGACACAATCCAGTCATCCGCTGAAGCTTTCTTT.

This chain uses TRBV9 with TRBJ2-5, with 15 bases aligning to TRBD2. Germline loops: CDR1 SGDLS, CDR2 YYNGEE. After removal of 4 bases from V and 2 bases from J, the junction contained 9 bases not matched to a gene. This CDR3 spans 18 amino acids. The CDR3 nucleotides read TGTGCCAGCAGCCCACAGGGACTAGCGGGGGGCAATCAAGAGACCCAGTACTTC. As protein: CASSPQGLAGGNQETQYF.

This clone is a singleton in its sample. The CDR3 bases are TGCGCCAGCAGCCTGGACGGAGCGAGCTCCTACGAGCAGTACTTC. Protein: CASSLDGASSYEQYF. The chain combines TRBV5-1 with TRBJ2-7; D is ambiguous. The germline gives CDR1 SGHRS, CDR2 YFSETQ. V was pared by 4 bases and J by 0 bases, with 14 bases between. CDR3 size: 15 residues.

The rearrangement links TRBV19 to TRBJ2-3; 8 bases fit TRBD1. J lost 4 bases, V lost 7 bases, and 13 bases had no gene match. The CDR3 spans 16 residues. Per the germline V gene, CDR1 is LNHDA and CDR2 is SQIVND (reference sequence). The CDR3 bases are TGTGCCAGTACCATTACCACAGGGGGTAGCGCAGATACGCAGTATTTT. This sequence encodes CASTITTGGSADTQYF.

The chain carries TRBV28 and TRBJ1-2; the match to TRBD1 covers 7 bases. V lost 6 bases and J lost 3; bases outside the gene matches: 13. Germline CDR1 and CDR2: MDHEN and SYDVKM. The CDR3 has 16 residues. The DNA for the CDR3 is TGTGCCAGCAGGCAGCATGAGGGGGCAGGGGACTATGGCTACACCTTC. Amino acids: CASRQHEGAGDYGYTF.

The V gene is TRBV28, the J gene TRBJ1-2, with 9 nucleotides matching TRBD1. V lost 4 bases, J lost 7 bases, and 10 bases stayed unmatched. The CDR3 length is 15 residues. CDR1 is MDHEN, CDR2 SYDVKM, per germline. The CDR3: CASSSPTGGPLGYTF. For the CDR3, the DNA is TGTGCCAGCAGTTCTCCTACAGGGGGCCCTCTTGGCTACACCTTC.

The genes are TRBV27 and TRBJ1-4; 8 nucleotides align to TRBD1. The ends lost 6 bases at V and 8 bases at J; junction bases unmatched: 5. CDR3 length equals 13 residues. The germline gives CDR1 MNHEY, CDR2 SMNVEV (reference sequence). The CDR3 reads CASSRGQQEKLFF. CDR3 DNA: TGTGCCAGCAGCAGGGGGCAGCAAGAAAAACTGTTTTTT.

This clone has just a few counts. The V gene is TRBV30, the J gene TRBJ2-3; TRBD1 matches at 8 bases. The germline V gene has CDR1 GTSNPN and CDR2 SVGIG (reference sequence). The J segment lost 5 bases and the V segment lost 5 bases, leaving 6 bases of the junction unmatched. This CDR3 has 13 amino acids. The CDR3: CAWETGARDTQYF. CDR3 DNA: TGTGCCTGGGAGACAGGGGCACGAGATACGCAGTATTTT.

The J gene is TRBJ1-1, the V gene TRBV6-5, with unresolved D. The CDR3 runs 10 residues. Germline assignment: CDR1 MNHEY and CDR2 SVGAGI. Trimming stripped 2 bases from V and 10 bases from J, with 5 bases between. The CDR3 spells CASSYGLAFF. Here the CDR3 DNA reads TGTGCCAGCAGTTACGGACTAGCTTTCTTT.

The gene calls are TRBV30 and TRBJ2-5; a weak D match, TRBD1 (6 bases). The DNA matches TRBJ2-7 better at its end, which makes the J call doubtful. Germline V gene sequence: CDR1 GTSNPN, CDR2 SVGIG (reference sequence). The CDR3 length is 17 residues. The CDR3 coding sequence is TGTGCCTGGAGTGGGTCGTTTAAAGTACAGGGTACCAACGAGCAGTACTTC. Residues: CAWSGSFKVQGTNEQYF.

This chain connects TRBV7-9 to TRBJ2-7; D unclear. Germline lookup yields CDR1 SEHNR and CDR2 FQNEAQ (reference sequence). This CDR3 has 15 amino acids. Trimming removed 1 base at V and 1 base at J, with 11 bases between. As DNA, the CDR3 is TGTGCCAGCAGCTTAGGGTTCGGAGCATCCTACGAGCAGTACTTC. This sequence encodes CASSLGFGASYEQYF.

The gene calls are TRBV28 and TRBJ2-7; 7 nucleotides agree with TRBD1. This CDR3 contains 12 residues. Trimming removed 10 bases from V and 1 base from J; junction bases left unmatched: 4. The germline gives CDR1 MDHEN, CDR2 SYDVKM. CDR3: CAIQGVSYEQYF. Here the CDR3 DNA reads TGTGCCATCCAGGGGGTTTCCTACGAGCAGTACTTC.